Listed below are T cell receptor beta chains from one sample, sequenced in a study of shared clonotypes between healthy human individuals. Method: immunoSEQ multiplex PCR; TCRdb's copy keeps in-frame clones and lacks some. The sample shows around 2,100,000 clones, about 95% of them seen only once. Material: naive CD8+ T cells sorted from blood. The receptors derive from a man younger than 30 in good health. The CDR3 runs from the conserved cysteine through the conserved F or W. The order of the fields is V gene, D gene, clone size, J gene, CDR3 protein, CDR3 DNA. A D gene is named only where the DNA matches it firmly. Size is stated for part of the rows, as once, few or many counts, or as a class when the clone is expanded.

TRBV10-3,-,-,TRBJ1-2,CATHSVGTDGYTF,TGTGCCACCCACTCGGTGGGGACGGATGGCTACACCTTC
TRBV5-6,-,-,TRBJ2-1,CASSLGTMIQFF,TGTGCCAGCAGCTTGGGAACAATGATTCAGTTCTTC
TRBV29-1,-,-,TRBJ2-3,CSFAGTTMGMGTDTQYF,TGCAGCTTTGCCGGGACAACAATGGGAATGGGCACAGATACGCAGTATTTT
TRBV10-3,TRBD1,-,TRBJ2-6,CAISDRQGVSSGANVLTF,TGTGCCATCAGTGATCGGCAGGGGGTGAGCTCTGGGGCCAACGTCCTGACTTTC
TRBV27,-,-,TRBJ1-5,CASSLLGFNQPQHF,TGTGCCAGCAGTTTACTGGGCTTCAATCAGCCCCAGCATTTT
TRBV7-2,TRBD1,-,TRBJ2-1,CASSLLQGLSEANNEQFF,TGTGCCAGCAGCTTACTACAGGGGTTGTCGGAAGCAAACAATGAGCAGTTCTTC
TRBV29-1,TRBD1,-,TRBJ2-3,CSVPPRDREGDTQYF,TGCAGCGTTCCTCCCCGGGACAGGGAGGGAGATACGCAGTATTTT
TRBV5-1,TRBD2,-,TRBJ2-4,CASSFGRARHGIQYF,TGCGCCAGCAGCTTTGGGAGGGCCCGGCACGGCATTCAGTACTTC
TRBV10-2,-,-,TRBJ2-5,CASSESGYLYF,TGCGCCAGCAGTGAGTCCGGCTACCTGTACTTC
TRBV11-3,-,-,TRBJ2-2,CASSLFFAGELFF,TGTGCCAGCAGCTTATTTTTTGCCGGGGAGCTGTTTTTT
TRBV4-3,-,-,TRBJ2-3,CASSQAGYTDTQYF,TGCGCCAGCAGCCAAGCCGGGTACACAGATACGCAGTATTTT
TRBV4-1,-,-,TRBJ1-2,CASSPPKGVGYGYTF,TGCGCCAGCAGCCCCCCGAAAGGAGTTGGGTATGGCTACACCTTC
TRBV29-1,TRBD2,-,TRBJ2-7,CSVRGTSGELGNLYEQYF,TGCAGCGTTCGCGGGACTAGCGGCGAATTAGGAAACTTATACGAGCAGTACTTC
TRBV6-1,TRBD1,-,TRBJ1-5,CASSEWDSGFSNQPQHF,TGTGCCAGCAGTGAATGGGACAGTGGGTTTAGCAATCAGCCCCAGCATTTT
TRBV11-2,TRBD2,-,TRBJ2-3,CASSDKLAGGTDTQYF,TGTGCCAGCAGTGATAAACTAGCGGGGGGCACAGATACGCAGTATTTT
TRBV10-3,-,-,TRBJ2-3,CAISVEGITDTQYF,TGTGCCATCAGTGTGGAGGGGATCACAGATACGCAGTATTTT
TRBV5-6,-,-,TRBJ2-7,CASSLGAVNEQYF,TGTGCCAGCAGCTTGGGGGCTGTCAACGAGCAGTACTTC
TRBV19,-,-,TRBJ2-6,CASSIEAQGVLGANVLTF,TGTGCCAGTAGTATAGAGGCCCAGGGTGTACTCGGGGCCAACGTCCTGACTTTC
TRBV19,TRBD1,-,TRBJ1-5,CASSIVGQGRNQPQHF,TGTGCCAGTAGTATAGTGGGACAGGGTCGCAATCAGCCCCAGCATTTT
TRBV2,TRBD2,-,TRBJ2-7,CASSPEASGSYEQYF,TGTGCCAGCAGCCCTGAGGCTAGCGGGAGCTACGAGCAGTACTTC
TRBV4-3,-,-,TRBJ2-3,CASSQGPSLGADTQYF,TGCGCCAGCAGCCAAGGGCCTAGCCTGGGGGCAGATACGCAGTATTTT
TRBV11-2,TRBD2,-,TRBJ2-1,CASRLQGGGKFF,TGTGCCAGCAGGCTCCAGGGCGGGGGGAAGTTCTTC
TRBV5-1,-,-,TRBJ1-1,CASSLRSRDDEAFF,TGCGCCAGCAGCTTGCGGTCGCGAGACGATGAAGCTTTCTTT
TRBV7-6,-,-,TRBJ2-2,CASSLVPNTGELFF,TGTGCCAGCAGCTTAGTCCCCAACACCGGGGAGCTGTTTTTT
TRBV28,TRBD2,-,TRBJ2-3,CASSFGLFSGGEDTQYF,TGTGCCAGCAGTTTCGGTCTTTTTAGCGGGGGGGAAGATACGCAGTATTTT
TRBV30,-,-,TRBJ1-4,CAWNPGAGEKLFF,TGTGCCTGGAACCCGGGGGCTGGGGAAAAACTGTTTTTT
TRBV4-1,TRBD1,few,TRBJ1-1,CASSPAQGVQTEAFF,TGCGCCAGCAGCCCAGCACAGGGGGTGCAAACTGAAGCTTTCTTT
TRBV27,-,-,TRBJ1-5,CASSPRTIHSNQPQHF,TGTGCCAGCAGTCCCCGGACAATCCATAGCAATCAGCCCCAGCATTTT
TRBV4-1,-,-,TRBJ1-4,CASSQDRDPGGTNEKLFF,TGCGCCAGCAGCCAAGATCGGGACCCTGGGGGTACTAATGAAAAACTGTTTTTT
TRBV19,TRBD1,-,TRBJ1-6,CASSIGDSNSPLHF,TGTGCCAGTAGTATAGGGGACAGTAATTCACCCCTCCACTTT
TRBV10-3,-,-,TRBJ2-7,CAISDIEGPYEQYF,TGTGCCATCAGTGATATTGAGGGGCCCTACGAGCAGTACTTC
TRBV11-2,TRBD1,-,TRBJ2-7,CASSLSIGTASNEQYF,TGTGCCAGCAGCCTTTCGATTGGGACAGCTTCTAACGAGCAGTACTTC
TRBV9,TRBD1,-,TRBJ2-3,CASSVYGTGTPDTQYF,TGTGCCAGCAGCGTTTATGGGACAGGAACGCCAGATACGCAGTATTTT
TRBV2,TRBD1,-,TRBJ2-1,CARGQRSYNEQFF,TGTGCCAGGGGACAGCGCTCCTACAATGAGCAGTTCTTC
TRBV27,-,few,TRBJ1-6,CASSLLGDRNSPLHF,TGTGCCAGCAGTTTATTGGGGGATCGGAATTCACCCCTCCACTTT
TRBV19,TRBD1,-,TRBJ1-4,CASNPSWGTGGFHEKLFF,TGTGCCAGTAACCCCTCTTGGGGGACAGGGGGATTTCATGAAAAACTGTTTTTT
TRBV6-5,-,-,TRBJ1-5,CASSYGATQPQHF,TGTGCCAGCAGTTATGGTGCGACCCAGCCCCAGCATTTT